This T cell receptor beta chain derives from a study of Ad26.COV2.S vaccination and SARS-CoV-2 variants. The overall study: Ad26.COV2.S given intramuscularly, once or twice 56 days apart. Whole-study results and caveats: Post-vaccination breadth of spike-specific CD8+ and CD4+ T cell responses was reportedly substantial.

Here immunoSEQ multiplex PCR was the method, and the copy in TCRdb shows in-frame clones only, minus some. The top ten clones hold roughly a tenth of a sample with hundreds of thousands of clones, 75% to 90% of them seen once. The sample's treatment: some 19 received Ad26.COV2.S at low or high dose, single or two shots; a few received placebo; per-sample allocation not given. The study sampled participants on day 63 after the first vaccine or placebo injection. This person who donated was an adult of 18-55 years in Boston. The V end lost 3 bases, the J end lost 4 bases, and 13 bases lay between the germline ends. This CDR3 is built from 14 residues. Germline V lookup: CDR1 SQVTM, CDR2 ANQGSEA. About this clone: Its antigen is not identified.

The sample in question was peripheral blood, obtained in a trial of Ad26.COV2.S vaccine versus placebo. The chain employs TRBV29-1 and TRBJ2-1; D possibly corresponds to TRBD1 (5 bases). This receptor was obtained from a person aged 18-60 years who received the Ad26.COV2.S COVID-19 vaccine or a placebo. The CDR3 spells CSVERTPQYNEQFF. The DNA of the CDR3 is TGCAGCGTTGAGCGGACACCCCAGTACAATGAGCAGTTCTTC.